These 2 T cell receptor beta chains originate from one sample sequenced in a study of siplizumab effects on memory and regulatory T cells. Generated by immunoSEQ multiplex PCR, the TCRdb table keeps only in-frame clones and is missing some. Of over 100,000 clones in the sample, 92% were seen once. Sequenced input: Tregs sorted from blood. All receptors derive from a human donor in good health.

This sequence joins TRBV9 and TRBJ2-1; D is possibly TRBD1 or TRBD2 (6 bases each). The germline CDR1 and CDR2 sequences are SGDLS and YYNGEE. The CDR3 length is 16 residues. Between the trimmed V and J ends, which lost 2 bases and 4 bases, there was a span of 16 bases. The CDR3 is CASSVWGLALYNEQFF. DNA of the CDR3: TGTGCCAGCAGCGTTTGGGGGCTAGCGCTATACAATGAGCAGTTCTTC.

This chain links TRBV4-1 with TRBJ1-3; D gene uncertain. The germline CDR1 and CDR2 sequences are MGHRA and YSYEKL. V was pared by 1 base and J by 1 base, with 5 bases between. The CDR3 runs 14 residues. The CDR3 spells CASSQVGSGNTIYF. CDR3 DNA: TGCGCCAGCAGCCAAGTGGGTTCTGGAAACACCATATATTTT.